These 17 T cell receptor beta chains share one sample of origin, sequenced in a study of T cells after posttransplantation cyclophosphamide. Using immunoSEQ multiplex PCR, the repertoire was profiled, and TCRdb retains in-frame clones only, with some absent. The sample carries about 52,000 clones, 90% to 95% recorded once. The sample was PBMCs. The receptor source for this set is a woman in her 30s in good health and a related stem cell transplant donor.

V and J are TRBV14 and TRBJ2-7; 7 bases fit TRBD1. Germline V gene lookup returns CDR1 SGHDN and CDR2 FVKESK. The CDR3 runs 14 residues. After removal of 2 bases from V and 2 bases from J, the junction contained 3 bases not matched to a gene. The CDR3: CASSQTGETYEQYF. CDR3 nucleotides: TGTGCCAGCAGCCAAACAGGGGAAACCTACGAGCAGTACTTC.

V gene TRBV7-6 combines with J gene TRBJ1-4; D unresolved. Per the germline V gene, CDR1 is SGHVS and CDR2 is FNYEAQ. The CDR3 contains 16 residues. V shed 6 bases and J shed 13 bases, with 27 bases lying between them. CDR3 bases: TGTGCCAGCAGTCGCGGGGTCGGTCGGGCCGTCGGGAGACTGTTTTTT. As protein: CASSRGVGRAVGRLFF. The full variable domain, rest sourced from reference TRBV7-6 and TRBJ1-4, is GAGVSQSPRYKVTKRGQDVALRCDPISGHVSLYWYRQALGQGPEFLTYFNYEAQQDKSGLPNDRFSAERPEGSISTLTIQRTEQRDSAMYRCASSRGVGRAVGRLFFGSGTQLSVL.

The chain joins TRBV10-3 to TRBJ1-1; 8 nucleotides line up with TRBD1. The V and J ends lost 1 base and 0 bases, in that order; junction bases with no gene match: 4. Germline lookup yields CDR1 ENHRY and CDR2 SYGVKD. The CDR3 totals 16 residues. The CDR3 bases are TGTGCCATCAGTGAGTACAACAGGGGGATGAACACTGAAGCTTTCTTT. Its translation: CAISEYNRGMNTEAFF.

The V gene is TRBV9, the J gene TRBJ2-5; D gene ambiguous. CDR3 size: 13 residues. CDR1 is SGDLS, CDR2 YYNGEE, per germline. The V end lost 4 bases, the J end lost 5 bases, and 12 bases lay between the germline ends. Written as DNA, the CDR3 is TGTGCCAGCAGCCTTTCTCCCGGGGAGACCCAGTACTTC. Its protein is CASSLSPGETQYF.

This clone is a singleton in its sample. The chain combines TRBV6-1 with TRBJ1-6, with D tentatively TRBD1 (5 bases). The V and J ends lost 3 bases and 5 bases respectively, with 11 bases between them. The CDR3 covers 15 residues. Germline CDR1 is MNHNS and CDR2 is SASEGT. CDR3 in DNA: TGTGCCAGCAGTGAGTGGGGGGGTGATAATTCACCCCTCCACTTT. As protein: CASSEWGGDNSPLHF.

The CDR3 DNA reads as TGTGCCAGCAGCCGTACGCAACTAATAGCGGGGGAACGGACCGGGGAGCTGTTTTTT. Translating gives CASSRTQLIAGERTGELFF. J is TRBJ2-2 and V is TRBV7-9; 9 bases match TRBD2. V trimming: 5 bases; J trimming: 5 bases; junction bases outside the gene matches: 18. There are 19 residues in the CDR3. The germline V gene encodes CDR1 SEHNR and CDR2 FQNEAQ (reference sequence).

The chain joins TRBV19 to TRBJ2-7, with 9 positions matching TRBD1. This CDR3 spans 14 amino acids. V lost 7 bases to trimming and J lost 6 bases; unmatched junction nucleotides: 10. Germline-derived CDR1 and CDR2 are LNHDA and SQIVND (reference sequence). The CDR3 DNA reads TGTGCCAGTACTCAAGGGACAGGGAACGGCGAGCAGTACTTC. Its protein is CASTQGTGNGEQYF.

CDR3 DNA sequence: TGTGCCAGCAGCCCTGGGACAGGGTATCGCTATGGCTACACCTTC. It encodes CASSPGTGYRYGYTF. J is TRBJ1-2 and V is TRBV5-6; 9 nucleotides line up with TRBD1. The CDR3 totals 15 residues. Germline-derived CDR1 and CDR2 are SGHDT and YYEEEE. V was clipped by 4 bases and J by 4 bases; unmatched bases: 8.

The V call is TRBV2, the J call TRBJ1-5; TRBD1 might be the D (6 bases). V lost 1 base to trimming and J lost 1 base, with 8 bases between them. The CDR3 is made up of 15 amino acids. Germline-derived CDR1 and CDR2 are SNHLY and FYNNEI. The CDR3 spells CASSEEGGSNQPQHF. The CDR3 coding sequence is TGTGCCAGCAGTGAAGAAGGGGGAAGCAATCAGCCCCAGCATTTT. The variable domain in full, with the rest retrieved from reference TRBV2 and TRBJ1-5, is EPEVTQTPSHQVTQMGQEVILRCVPISNHLYFYWYRQILGQKVEFLVSFYNNEISEKSEIFDDQFSVERPDGSNFTLKIRSTKLEDSAMYFCASSEEGGSNQPQHFGDGTRLSIL.

The chain has TRBV6-6 and TRBJ2-5, with D maybe TRBD1 (6 bases). Trimming took 0 bases from V and 1 from J, leaving 6 bases between them. This CDR3 has 14 residues. The germline gives CDR1 MNHNY, CDR2 SVGAGI (reference sequence). DNA for the CDR3: TGTGCCAGCAGTTACTCGGACAGCCAAGAGACCCAGTACTTC. It yields the protein CASSYSDSQETQYF.

The rearrangement uses TRBV15 and TRBJ1-2, with D possibly being TRBD1 (5 bases). This CDR3 region has 16 residues. Germline V gene sequence: CDR1 LNHNV, CDR2 YYDKDF (reference sequence). The V end lost 0 bases, the J end lost 3 bases, and 14 bases lay between the germline ends. The CDR3: CATSRDSRQLYYGYTF. The CDR3 region has the DNA TGTGCCACCAGCAGAGATAGCAGACAGCTCTACTATGGCTACACCTTC.

The chain recombines TRBV28 with TRBJ2-2, with a possible D match to TRBD1 (5 bases). With 7 bases removed from V and 0 bases from J, the gap between germline ends came to 15 bases. The CDR3 totals 16 residues. The germline V gene has CDR1 MDHEN and CDR2 SYDVKM. The CDR3 protein is CASTSQGYPNTGELFF. CDR3 nucleotides: TGTGCCAGCACCTCCCAGGGTTATCCGAACACCGGGGAGCTGTTTTTT.

In this sample, this clone turned up a few times. The chain recombines TRBV19 with TRBJ1-2; 10 bases align to TRBD1. V lost 2 bases and J lost 4; bases outside the gene matches: 7. CDR3 size: 16 residues. Germline CDR1 is LNHDA and CDR2 is SQIVND (reference sequence). In nucleotides, the CDR3 is TGTGCCAGTAGTATACGGGACAGGGGTAGGGGCTATGGCTACACCTTC. The encoded protein is CASSIRDRGRGYGYTF.

Written as DNA, the CDR3 is TGTGCCAGTAGTATAGATGCGGGGGACAACACCGGGGAGCTGTTTTTT. Its translation is CASSIDAGDNTGELFF. The rearrangement uses TRBV19 and TRBJ2-2; 7 bases align to TRBD2. The CDR3 runs to 16 residues. Germline V gene lookup returns CDR1 LNHDA and CDR2 SQIVND (reference sequence). The J segment lost 2 bases and the V segment lost 0 bases, leaving 3 bases of the junction unmatched.

The chain couples TRBV2 to TRBJ2-3; 10 bases line up with TRBD2. Germline values: CDR1 SNHLY, CDR2 FYNNEI. This CDR3 region has 16 residues. Germline trimming cut 2 bases from V and 7 bases from J; bases unmatched to any gene: 9. The CDR3 DNA follows: TGTGCCAGCAGTGAAAATTGGAGCGGGGGGGCGAATACGCAGTATTTT. Protein product: CASSENWSGGANTQYF.

The table lists this clone with a count of one. The chain links TRBV20-1 to TRBJ1-2; 7 nucleotides match TRBD1. Germline CDR1 DFQATT, CDR2 SNEGSKA (reference sequence). Trimming cost V 4 bases and J 4 bases; bases outside gene matches: 0. The CDR3 runs 11 residues. DNA for the CDR3: TGCAGTGCTAACAGGGGCTATGGCTACACCTTC. Its translation: CSANRGYGYTF.

This sequence joins TRBV5-8 and TRBJ2-1; TRBD2 matches 14 bases. The CDR3 length is 15 residues. The germline V gene encodes CDR1 SGHTS and CDR2 YDEGEE. The V gene end was trimmed by 4 bases and the J gene end by 6 bases; junction bases not matched to a gene: 3. The DNA of the CDR3 is TGTGCCAGCAGCACGGGACTAGCGGGGGTCAATGAGCAGTTCTTC. Its protein is CASSTGLAGVNEQFF.